Each of the 21 T cell receptor beta chains below was sequenced from the same sample in a study of CD8+CD57+ T cells in acquired aplastic anemia. CD8+CD57+ cell expansion had been shown by flow cytometry in patients chosen for sequencing. The study profiled TCR beta VDJ and CDR3 using genomic DNA as template. One entry per CDR3 protein, called by TCRdb with MiXCR from the reads. The table includes roughly 150,000 distinct CDR3 sequences, over 40% detected once. Sequenced: sorted CD4+, CD8+, or CD8+CD57+ T cells (not recorded which) from PBMCs. All receptors come from a human donor with aplastic anemia.

This clonotype came up many times. The chain is built from TRBV29-1 and TRBJ2-1; TRBD2 agrees at 7 bases. With V trimmed by 1 base and J by 8 bases, 11 bases remained unmatched. The CDR3 extends over 15 amino acids. The V gene's germline CDR1 is SQVTM and CDR2 ANQGSEA. The CDR3 loop reads CSVEGRREGGDEQFF. The CDR3 DNA is TGCAGCGTTGAAGGACGGAGGGAGGGAGGCGATGAGCAGTTCTTC.

This clonotype was seen only a few times. This chain uses TRBV15 with TRBJ2-1, with a possible D match to TRBD1 (6 bases). Germline lookup yields CDR1 LNHNV and CDR2 YYDKDF (reference sequence). Trimming removed 7 bases from V and 7 bases from J, with 14 bases in between. The length of the CDR3 is 13 residues. CDR3 in amino acids: CATKLQGGNEQFF. Here the CDR3 DNA reads TGTGCCACCAAATTACAGGGCGGGAATGAGCAGTTCTTC.

This chain joins TRBV28 and TRBJ1-4; D gene uncertain. The CDR3 runs 12 residues. Germline lookup yields CDR1 MDHEN and CDR2 SYDVKM. V gave up 5 bases and J gave up 8 bases, with 9 bases separating them. The CDR3 is CASSILAEKLFF. The CDR3 coding sequence is TGTGCCAGCAGTATCTTAGCGGAAAAACTGTTTTTT.

Only a few counts were recorded for this clonotype. The V and J genes are TRBV15 and TRBJ1-1; no reliable D call. There are 14 residues in the CDR3. V lost 1 base, J lost 1 base, and 7 bases lay in between. Germline CDR1 is LNHNV and CDR2 is YYDKDF (reference sequence). CDR3: CATSRGSQNTEAFF. Written as DNA, the CDR3 is TGTGCCACCAGCAGAGGAAGTCAGAACACTGAAGCTTTCTTT.

This chain links TRBV29-1 with TRBJ2-7; TRBD1 matches at 7 bases. The CDR3 totals 13 residues. Germline V gene sequence: CDR1 SQVTM, CDR2 ANQGSEA. CDR3 loop: CSAQQGSSYEQHV. The CDR3, as DNA: TGCAGCGCACAACAGGGGAGCTCCTACGAGCAGCACGTC.

J is TRBJ1-4 and V is TRBV29-1, with D uncertain. The CDR3 runs to 14 residues. V was shortened by 1 base and J by 0 bases, with 6 bases between the two germline ends. Germline CDR1 and CDR2: SQVTM and ANQGSEA. The CDR3: CSVEGRATNEKLFF. Written as DNA, the CDR3 is TGCAGCGTTGAAGGTCGGGCAACTAATGAAAAACTGTTTTTT.

This clonotype came up a few times. The chain recombines TRBV7-8 with TRBJ2-7; 7 bases line up with TRBD1. The CDR3 consists of 14 residues. Germline CDR1 SGHVS, CDR2 FQNEAQ. The V segment lost 5 bases and the J segment 0 bases; nucleotides outside the gene matches: 4. The CDR3 sequence is CASSEGDSSYEQYV. CDR3 in DNA: TGTGCCAGCAGCGAGGGGGACAGCTCCTACGAGCAGTACGTC.

The rearrangement links TRBV7-6 to TRBJ1-5; D uncertain. CDR3 length: 14 amino acids. Germline-derived CDR1 and CDR2 are SGHVS and FNYEAQ. The ends were cut back, 2 bases at V and 9 bases at J, with 14 bases in the middle. The CDR3 reads CASSLPGGARPQHF. The CDR3 DNA reads TGTGCCAGCAGCTTACCGGGTGGTGCTCGGCCCCAGCATTTT.

The sample holds many counts of this clonotype. The chain carries TRBV13 and TRBJ2-7; no firm D call. CDR1 PRHDT and CDR2 FYEKMQ come from the germline V gene (reference sequence). This CDR3 region has 15 residues. V was pared by 0 bases and J by 1 base, with 10 bases between. The CDR3 nucleotides read TGTGCCAGCAGCTTAGGGGACCGCGTATCCTACGAGCAGTACTTC. Translating gives CASSLGDRVSYEQYF.

This clonotype was counted many times. This chain uses TRBV3-1 with TRBJ2-6; 7 bases line up with TRBD1. This CDR3 contains 17 residues. J gave up 4 bases and V 1 base, and 7 bases lay outside the gene matches. Per germline, CDR1 LGHDT and CDR2 YNNKEL (reference sequence). The CDR3 bases are TGTGCCAGCAGCCAAGGGAAGGGGGCATCAGGGGCCAACGTCCTGACTTTC. It translates to CASSQGKGASGANVLTF.

This clonotype was found many times. This rearrangement joins TRBV7-8 to TRBJ2-7; 9 positions match TRBD2. The V gene end was trimmed by 1 base and the J gene end by 3 bases; junction bases not matched to a gene: 1. The CDR3 loop spans 14 amino acids. Germline lookup yields CDR1 SGHVS and CDR2 FQNEAQ. CDR3 sequence (DNA): TGTGCCAGCAGCTTAGGACTAGCGGTCTACGAGCAGTACGTC. Encoded protein: CASSLGLAVYEQYV.

The chain links TRBV19 to TRBJ2-7, with D hard to call. The CDR3 spans 14 residues. V dropped 3 bases and J dropped 6 bases, with 15 bases sitting between them. CDR1 LNHDA and CDR2 SQIVND come from the germline V gene (reference sequence). This CDR3 is CASSIADFSGEQYV. The CDR3 DNA is TGTGCCAGTAGTATTGCCGATTTCTCTGGCGAGCAGTACGTC.

This clonotype was found many times. The chain uses TRBV3-1 and TRBJ2-1; D call uncertain. Germline assignment: CDR1 LGHDT and CDR2 YNNKEL (reference sequence). The CDR3 consists of 11 residues. Trimming shortened V by 3 bases and J by 10 bases, and 7 bases separated the two germline ends. The CDR3 nucleotides are TGTGCCAGCAGCCACCGATTGGAGCAGTTCTTC. Protein sequence: CASSHRLEQFF.

The rearrangement joins TRBV10-3 to TRBJ2-7; D is unclear. Trimming cost V 3 bases and J 2 bases, with 14 bases left between them. This CDR3 region has 15 residues. Per the germline V gene, CDR1 is ENHRY and CDR2 is SYGVKD. This CDR3 is CAISDLSGAAYEQYF. CDR3 nucleotide sequence: TGTGCCATCAGTGATCTCTCAGGTGCCGCCTACGAGCAGTACTTC.

A remark on this clonotype: An end of the junction does not agree with germline; a read error may underlie this. The rearrangement links TRBV7-3 to TRBJ1-2, with D possibly TRBD1 on 6 matching bases. Germline V gene data show CDR1 as SGHTA and CDR2 as FQGTGA. The CDR3 runs to 14 residues. For the CDR3, the DNA is TGCGCCAGCAGCCAAGTACAGGGAGGCTATGGCTACACCTTC. Translation gives CASSQVQGGYGYTF.

V and J are TRBV6-5 and TRBJ1-5, with D possibly being TRBD1 (6 bases). Per the germline V gene, CDR1 is MNHEY and CDR2 is SVGAGI. This CDR3 has 15 amino acids. Trimming removed 4 bases from V and 5 bases from J, with 15 bases in between. Here the CDR3 DNA reads TGTGCCAGCAGTTCCCGAGGGGGTCGAGATCAGCCCCAGCATTTT. This encodes CASSSRGGRDQPQHF.

Concerning this clonotype: Just one base apart from a much larger clone, this may be a read error. The chain combines TRBV4-3 with TRBJ2-5; 7 bases are shared with TRBD1. The germline V gene encodes CDR1 LGHNA and CDR2 YSLEER. The V segment lost 2 bases and the J segment 5 bases; nucleotides outside the gene matches: 8. This CDR3 spans 15 amino acids. CDR3 nucleotides: TGCGCCAGCAGCCAACTACAGGGGCAGCGGGAGACCCAGTACTTC. It codes for CASSQLQGQRETQYF.

This clonotype was counted ten times or more. This sequence joins TRBV5-6 and TRBJ1-6; maybe TRBD1 (5 bases). The germline gives CDR1 SGHDT, CDR2 YYEEEE. This CDR3 is built from 15 residues. V lost 0 bases to trimming and J lost 4 bases, with 8 bases between them. This CDR3 is CASSLAGGYNSPLHF. Written as DNA, the CDR3 is TGTGCCAGCAGCTTGGCTGGGGGTTATAATTCACCCCTCCACTTT.

A remark on this clonotype: A clone one base away is much larger, so this may be a read error. The chain carries TRBV20-1 and TRBJ2-3; D is ambiguous. The V gene's germline CDR1 is DFQATT and CDR2 SNEGSKA (reference sequence). The CDR3 runs to 17 residues. V lost 0 bases, J lost 0 bases, and 16 bases lay in between. The CDR3 here is CSARDGLTGWSTDTQYF. For the CDR3, the DNA is TGCAGTGCTAGAGATGGGTTGACCGGGTGGAGCACAGATACGCAGTATTTT.

This sequence joins TRBV10-2 and TRBJ2-3; D not resolved. Trimming removed 5 bases from V and 6 bases from J, with 9 bases in between. This CDR3 region has 12 residues. The germline V gene encodes CDR1 WSHSY and CDR2 SAAADI. CDR3 nucleotide sequence: TGCGCCAGCAGTTTGCTAACGGATACGCAGTATTTT. The encoded protein is CASSLLTDTQYF.

Regarding this clonotype: A much larger clone lies one base from this, so it may be a read error. This chain joins TRBV5-1 and TRBJ2-2; D gene ambiguous. The CDR3 is 13 residues long. Germline V gives CDR1 SGHRS, CDR2 YFSETQ. The CDR3 is CASSNTYTGELFF. Written as DNA, the CDR3 is TGCGCCAGCAGCAACACGTACACTGGGGAGCTGTTTTTT.